This entry lists 12 T cell receptor beta chains sequenced from one sample in a study of blood T cell repertoires in COVID-19. TCRdb keeps only in-frame clones here, not all; method: immunoSEQ multiplex PCR. In the table there are around 120,000 clones, 65% to 85% of which are singletons. Sequenced: peripheral blood. These receptors all stem from a man between 65 and 80 years old with acute or convalescent COVID-19.

CDR3 region: CASTGQTRIQYF. The CDR3 DNA sequence: TGTGCCAGCACCGGACAGACCCGGATACAGTATTTT. The rearrangement links TRBV6-5 to TRBJ2-3; a possible D gene is TRBD1 (6 bases). Germline CDR1 and CDR2: MNHEY and SVGAGI. The V end was cut by 7 bases, the J end by 12 bases, with 17 bases between. The CDR3 spans 12 residues.

The chain employs TRBV5-1 and TRBJ2-7; D possibly corresponds to TRBD2 (6 bases). Germline V lookup: CDR1 SGHRS, CDR2 YFSETQ. The CDR3 contains 19 residues. V lost 0 bases and J lost 0, with 22 bases in between. The CDR3 protein is CASSLGGVAGPSSSYEQYF. The CDR3, as DNA: TGCGCCAGCAGCTTGGGGGGGGTGGCAGGACCCTCAAGCTCCTACGAGCAGTACTTC.

As to this clone: It may be a read error: a sequence one base away is much more abundant. The rearrangement uses TRBV2 and TRBJ1-1, with TRBD1 as a possible D gene (5 bases). This CDR3 is built from 13 residues. Looked up from germline, CDR1 is SNHLY and CDR2 is FYNNEI. Trimming took 4 bases from V and 0 from J, leaving 6 bases between them. The CDR3 reads CASSAQVNTEAFF. For the CDR3, the DNA is TGTGCCAGCAGTGCACAGGTGAACACTGAAGCTTTCTTT. The variable domain in full, with the rest retrieved from reference TRBV2 and TRBJ1-1, is EPEVTQTPSHQVTQMGQEVILRCVPISNHLYFYWYRQILGQKVEFLVSFYNNEISEKSEIFDDQFSVERPDGSNFTLKIRSTKLEDSAMYFCASSAQVNTEAFFGQGTRLTVV.

The J gene is TRBJ2-1, the V gene TRBV7-2; the D is unclear. V lost 4 bases and J 1 base, leaving 8 bases between the germline ends. The CDR3 consists of 14 residues. Germline V gene lookup returns CDR1 SGHTA and CDR2 FQGNSA. CDR3: CASSSQVSYNEQFF. CDR3 DNA sequence: TGTGCCAGCAGCTCGCAGGTTTCCTACAATGAGCAGTTCTTC.

This clone was recorded once. This sequence joins TRBV5-1 and TRBJ1-6; 10 bases match TRBD1. Per germline, CDR1 SGHRS and CDR2 YFSETQ. V gave up 4 bases and J gave up 9 bases; unmatched junction bases: 7. The CDR3 totals 15 residues. CDR3 protein: CASSLTGGASSPLHF. CDR3 sequence (DNA): TGCGCCAGCAGCCTGACAGGGGGCGCCTCTTCACCCCTCCACTTT.

The CDR3 sequence is CASSYAGEETQYF. CDR3 bases: TGTGCCAGCAGTTACGCGGGTGAAGAGACCCAGTACTTC. This sequence joins TRBV6-5 and TRBJ2-5, with D maybe TRBD2 (5 bases). Trimming cost V 2 bases and J 3 bases, with 7 bases left between them. Germline-derived CDR1 and CDR2 are MNHEY and SVGAGI. This CDR3 comprises 13 residues.

This chain joins TRBV5-1 and TRBJ1-2, with D perhaps TRBD1 (5 bases). Trimming removed 7 bases from V and 13 bases from J, with 8 bases in between. Germline CDR1 and CDR2: SGHRS and YFSETQ. The CDR3 sequence is 8 residues long. The CDR3 DNA reads TGCGCCAGCTCAGGGTCCACCTTC. Amino acid sequence: CASSGSTF.

The V and J genes are TRBV7-2 and TRBJ2-7; 11 nucleotides agree with TRBD2. CDR1 and CDR2 from the germline V gene are SGHTA and FQGNSA. This CDR3 spans 16 amino acids. The V gene end was trimmed by 1 base and the J gene end by 1 base; junction bases not matched to a gene: 3. CDR3 DNA: TGTGCCAGCAGCTTAGAGACTAGCGGGGTTTCCTACGAGCAGTACTTC. Its protein product is CASSLETSGVSYEQYF. The whole variable domain, filled in from reference TRBV7-2 and TRBJ2-7, reads GAGVSQSPSNKVTEKGKDVELRCDPISGHTALYWYRQSLGQGLEFLIYFQGNSAPDKSGLPSDRFSAERTGGSVSTLTIQRTQQEDSAVYLCASSLETSGVSYEQYFGPGTRLTVT.

This chain joins TRBV6-2 or TRBV6-3 and TRBJ1-2; a possible D gene is TRBD1 (5 bases). With 0 bases removed from V and 5 bases from J, the gap between germline ends came to 19 bases. This CDR3 spans 17 amino acids. Germline lookup yields CDR1 MNHEY and CDR2 SVGEGT. CDR3 nucleotides: TGTGCCAGCAGTTACTCGAAACCCCCAGGGAACGCTTATGGCTACACCTTC. This encodes CASSYSKPPGNAYGYTF.

The chain employs TRBV9 and TRBJ2-5, with 8 bases identical to TRBD2. V lost 3 bases, J lost 2 bases, and 9 bases stayed unmatched. From germline, CDR1 is SGDLS and CDR2 YYNGEE. CDR3 length equals 16 residues. The CDR3, as DNA: TGTGCCAGCAGCGACGCGGGGGGACGGTTGCAAGAGACCCAGTACTTC. It specifies CASSDAGGRLQETQYF.

The chain is built from TRBV2 and TRBJ1-4; TRBD1 is a possible D gene (6 bases). This CDR3 has 14 residues. Looked up from germline, CDR1 is SNHLY and CDR2 is FYNNEI. V dropped 7 bases and J dropped 8 bases, with 17 bases sitting between them. The CDR3 DNA is TGTGCCAGCAACCCAACAGGGATTTGGGAAAAACTGTTTTTT. Its translation: CASNPTGIWEKLFF.

This chain links TRBV19 with TRBJ1-5, with a tentative D call TRBD1 (5 bases). The CDR3 length is 13 residues. The germline V gene encodes CDR1 LNHDA and CDR2 SQIVND (reference sequence). The V end was cut by 7 bases, the J end by 3 bases, with 10 bases between. The CDR3 spells CASTRQHNQPQHF. The CDR3 DNA follows: TGTGCCAGTACTCGACAGCACAATCAGCCCCAGCATTTT.